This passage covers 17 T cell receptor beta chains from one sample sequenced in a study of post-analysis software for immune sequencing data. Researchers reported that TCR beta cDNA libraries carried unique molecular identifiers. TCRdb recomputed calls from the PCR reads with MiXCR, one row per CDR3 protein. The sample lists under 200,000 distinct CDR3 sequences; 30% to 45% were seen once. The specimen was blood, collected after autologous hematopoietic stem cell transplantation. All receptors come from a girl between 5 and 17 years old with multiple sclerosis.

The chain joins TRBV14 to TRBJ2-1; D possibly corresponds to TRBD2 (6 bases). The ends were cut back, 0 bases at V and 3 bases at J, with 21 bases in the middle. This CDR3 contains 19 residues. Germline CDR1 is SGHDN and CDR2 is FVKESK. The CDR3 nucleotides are TGTGCCAGCAGCCAAGAAAGGCTTGGAGGGAGCGGATTCTACAATGAGCAGTTCTTC. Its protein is CASSQERLGGSGFYNEQFF.

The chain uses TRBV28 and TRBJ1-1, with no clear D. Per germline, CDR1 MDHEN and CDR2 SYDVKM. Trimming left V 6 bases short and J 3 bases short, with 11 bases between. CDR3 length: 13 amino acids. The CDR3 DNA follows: TGTGCCAGCAGCCCACCGGGTGACACTGAAGCTTTCTTT. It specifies CASSPPGDTEAFF.

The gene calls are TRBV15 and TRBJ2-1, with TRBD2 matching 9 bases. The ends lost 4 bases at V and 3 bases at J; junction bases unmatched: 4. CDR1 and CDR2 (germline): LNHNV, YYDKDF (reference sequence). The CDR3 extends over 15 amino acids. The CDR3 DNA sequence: TGTGCCACCAGCACTATAGCGGGAGTCTACAATGAGCAGTTCTTC. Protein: CATSTIAGVYNEQFF.

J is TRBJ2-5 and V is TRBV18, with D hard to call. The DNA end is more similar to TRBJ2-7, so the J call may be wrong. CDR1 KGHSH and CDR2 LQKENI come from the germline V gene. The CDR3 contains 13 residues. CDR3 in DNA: TGTGCCAGCTCACTGACGGCCAGCTACGAGCAGTACTTC. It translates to CASSLTASYEQYF.

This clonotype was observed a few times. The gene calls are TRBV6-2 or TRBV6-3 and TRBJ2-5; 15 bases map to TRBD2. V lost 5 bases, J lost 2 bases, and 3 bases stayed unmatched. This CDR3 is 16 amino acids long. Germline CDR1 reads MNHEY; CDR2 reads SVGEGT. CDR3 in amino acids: CASSPGLAGGQETQYF. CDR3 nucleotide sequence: TGTGCCAGCAGTCCGGGACTAGCGGGAGGACAAGAGACCCAGTACTTC.

Here the CDR3 reads CASSDSLVYEQFF. CDR3 nucleotide sequence: TGTGCCAGCAGCGATTCCTTAGTGTATGAGCAGTTCTTC. The gene calls are TRBV6-2 or TRBV6-3 and TRBJ2-1; D is uncertain. Germline assignment: CDR1 MNHEY and CDR2 SVGEGT. This CDR3 contains 13 residues. Trimming cost V 6 bases and J 8 bases, with 14 bases left between them.

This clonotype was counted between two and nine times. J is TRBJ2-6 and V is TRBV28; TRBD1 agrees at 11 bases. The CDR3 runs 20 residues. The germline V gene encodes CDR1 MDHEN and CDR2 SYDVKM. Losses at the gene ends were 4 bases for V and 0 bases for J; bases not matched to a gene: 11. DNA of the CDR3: TGTGCCAGCAGTTCCCTCCTGGGACAGGGGGTTCTCTCTGGGGCCAACGTCCTGACTTTC. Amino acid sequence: CASSSLLGQGVLSGANVLTF.

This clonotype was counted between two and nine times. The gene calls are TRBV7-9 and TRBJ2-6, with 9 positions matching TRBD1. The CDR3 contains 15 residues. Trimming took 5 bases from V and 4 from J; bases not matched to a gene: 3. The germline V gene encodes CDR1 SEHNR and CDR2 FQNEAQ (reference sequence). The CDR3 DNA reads TGTGCCAGCAGCCGGACAGGGGACGGGGCCAACGTCCTGACTTTC. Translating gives CASSRTGDGANVLTF.

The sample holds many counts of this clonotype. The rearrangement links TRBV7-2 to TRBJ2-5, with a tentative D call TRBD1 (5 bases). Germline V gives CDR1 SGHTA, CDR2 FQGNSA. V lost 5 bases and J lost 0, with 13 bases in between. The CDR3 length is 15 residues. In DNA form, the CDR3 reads TGTGCCAGCAGCCCGGGCGACAGCTACCAAGAGACCCAGTACTTC. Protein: CASSPGDSYQETQYF.

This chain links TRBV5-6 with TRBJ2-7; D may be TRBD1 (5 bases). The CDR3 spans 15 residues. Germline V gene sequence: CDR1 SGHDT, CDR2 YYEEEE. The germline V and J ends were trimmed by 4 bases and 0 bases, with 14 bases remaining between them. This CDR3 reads CASSVGVLPSYEQYF. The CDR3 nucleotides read TGTGCCAGCAGCGTAGGGGTCCTCCCCTCCTACGAGCAGTACTTC. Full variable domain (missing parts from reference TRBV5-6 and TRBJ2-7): DAGVTQSPTHLIKTRGQQVTLRCSPKSGHDTVSWYQQALGQGPQFIFQYYEEEERQRGNFPDRFSGHQFPNYSSELNVNALLLGDSALYLCASSVGVLPSYEQYFGPGTRLTVT.

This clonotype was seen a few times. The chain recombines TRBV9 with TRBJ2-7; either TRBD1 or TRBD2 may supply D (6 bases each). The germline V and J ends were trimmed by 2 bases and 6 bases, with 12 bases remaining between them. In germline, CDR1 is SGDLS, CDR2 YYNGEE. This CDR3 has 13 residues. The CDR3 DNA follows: TGTGCCAGCAGCGTCGGAGGGGGTACCGAGCAGTACTTC. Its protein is CASSVGGGTEQYF.

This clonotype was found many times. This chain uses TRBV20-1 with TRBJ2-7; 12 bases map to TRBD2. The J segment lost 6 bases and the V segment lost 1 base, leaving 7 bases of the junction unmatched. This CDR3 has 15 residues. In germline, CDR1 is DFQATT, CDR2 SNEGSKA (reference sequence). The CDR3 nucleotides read TGCAGTGCTAGAGCGATACTAGCGGGAGGCTCCGAGCAGTACTTC. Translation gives CSARAILAGGSEQYF.

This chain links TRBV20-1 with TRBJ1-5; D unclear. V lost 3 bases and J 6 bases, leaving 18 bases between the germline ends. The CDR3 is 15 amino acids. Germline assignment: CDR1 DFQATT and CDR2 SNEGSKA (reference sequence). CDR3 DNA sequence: TGCAGTGCTAGGTCCCCTAATCAATTGTTTCAGCCCCAGCATTTT. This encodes CSARSPNQLFQPQHF.

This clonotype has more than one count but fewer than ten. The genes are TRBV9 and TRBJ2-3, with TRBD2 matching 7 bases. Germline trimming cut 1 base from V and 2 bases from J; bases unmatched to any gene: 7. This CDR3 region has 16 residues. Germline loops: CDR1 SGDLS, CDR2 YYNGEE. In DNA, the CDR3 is TGTGCCAGCAGCGTATGGAGCGGGGAGTTCACAGATACGCAGTATTTT. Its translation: CASSVWSGEFTDTQYF.

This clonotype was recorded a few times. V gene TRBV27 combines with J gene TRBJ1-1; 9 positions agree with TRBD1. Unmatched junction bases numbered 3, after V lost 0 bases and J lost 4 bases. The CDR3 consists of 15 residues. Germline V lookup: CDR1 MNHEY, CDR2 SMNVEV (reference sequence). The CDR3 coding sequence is TGTGCCAGCAGTTTATCGGGACAGGGAGCCACTGAAGCTTTCTTT. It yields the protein CASSLSGQGATEAFF.

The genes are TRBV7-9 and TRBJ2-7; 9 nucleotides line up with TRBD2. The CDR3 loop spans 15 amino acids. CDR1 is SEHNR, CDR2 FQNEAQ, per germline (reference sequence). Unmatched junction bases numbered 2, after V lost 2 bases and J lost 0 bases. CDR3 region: CASSLTAGGSYEQYF. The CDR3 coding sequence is TGTGCCAGCAGCTTAACAGCGGGAGGCTCCTACGAGCAGTACTTC.

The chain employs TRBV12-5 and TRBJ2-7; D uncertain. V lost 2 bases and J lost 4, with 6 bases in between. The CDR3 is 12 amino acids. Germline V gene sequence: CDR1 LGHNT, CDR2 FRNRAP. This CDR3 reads CASGLSEYEQYF. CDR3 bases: TGTGCTAGTGGTTTGTCAGAGTACGAGCAGTACTTC.